The 20 T cell receptor beta chains presented below share a single source sample, sequenced in a study of T cell changes during pregnancy in multiple sclerosis. Produced via immunoSEQ multiplex PCR; TCRdb's table is partial and in-frame only. The sample has about 17,000 clones, around 90% seen once; the top ten hold around 13%. The sample was CD8+ T cells from peripheral blood mononuclear cells, taken after pregnancy. All receptors come from a female donor in good health, enrolled as a control in a pregnancy study.

The V and J genes are TRBV4-1 and TRBJ2-7; tentatively, D is TRBD2 (5 bases). CDR3 length: 14 residues. Germline V lookup: CDR1 MGHRA, CDR2 YSYEKL. V lost 0 bases, J lost 0 bases, and 6 bases lay in between. The CDR3 region has the DNA TGCGCCAGCAGCCAAGATGGGAGCTCCTACGAGCAGTACTTC. This encodes CASSQDGSSYEQYF.

The rearrangement links TRBV27 to TRBJ1-2, with 8 bases aligning to TRBD1. The germline CDR1 and CDR2 sequences are MNHEY and SMNVEV (reference sequence). This CDR3 has 14 amino acids. Trimming removed 6 bases from V and 0 bases from J; junction bases left unmatched: 3. The CDR3 is CASRGGQANYGYTF. CDR3 sequence (DNA): TGTGCCAGCAGGGGGGGACAGGCTAACTATGGCTACACCTTC.

J is TRBJ2-1 and V is TRBV27; no reliable D call. The CDR3 is 15 amino acids. Deletions cut 2 bases from V and 2 bases from J, with 10 bases between. Germline V gene lookup returns CDR1 MNHEY and CDR2 SMNVEV (reference sequence). DNA of the CDR3: TGTGCCAGCAGTTTAAAGGCGGTTCCCTACAATGAGCAGTTCTTC. It is translated as CASSLKAVPYNEQFF.

This clone was seen just once. CDR3 sequence: CASIQTGGSYEQYF. CDR3 sequence (DNA): TGTGCCAGCATTCAGACAGGGGGGTCCTACGAGCAGTACTTC. The chain carries TRBV28 and TRBJ2-7; 9 bases match TRBD1. With 7 bases clipped from V and 1 base from J, the junction kept 5 bases outside the gene matches. The germline V gene has CDR1 MDHEN and CDR2 SYDVKM. This CDR3 has 14 amino acids. Full variable domain (rest looked up from reference TRBV28 and TRBJ2-7): DVKVTQSSRYLVKRTGEKVFLECVQDMDHENMFWYRQDPGLGLRLIYFSYDVKMKEKGDIPEGYSVSREKKERFSLILESASTNQTSMYLCASIQTGGSYEQYFGPGTRLTVT.

The chain has TRBV6-1 and TRBJ2-1; 9 bases are a match to TRBD2. The CDR3 length is 15 residues. Germline lookup yields CDR1 MNHNS and CDR2 SASEGT. Germline trimming cut 3 bases from V and 3 bases from J; bases unmatched to any gene: 3. The chain's CDR3 is CASSDLAGDYNEQFF. The CDR3 nucleotides read TGTGCCAGCAGTGATTTAGCGGGGGACTACAATGAGCAGTTCTTC.

This clone appeared a single time. The chain links TRBV9 to TRBJ2-2; 12 bases match TRBD2. The V gene's germline CDR1 is SGDLS and CDR2 YYNGEE. Trimming took 4 bases from V and 4 from J; bases not matched to a gene: 11. This CDR3 is 18 amino acids long. CDR3 protein: CASSWTSGMGWSTGELFF. In DNA, the CDR3 is TGTGCCAGCAGCTGGACTAGCGGGATGGGATGGAGCACCGGGGAGCTGTTTTTT.

In the case of this clone: The sample holds other DNA sequences that translate to the same CDR3. V is TRBV9 and J is TRBJ2-1; D gene ambiguous. The CDR3 is made up of 13 amino acids. The germline V and J ends were trimmed by 4 bases and 6 bases, with 11 bases remaining between them. Germline CDR1 SGDLS, CDR2 YYNGEE. The CDR3 DNA reads TGTGCCAGCAGCCCCGACCCGGGCAATGAGCAGTTCTTC. Its protein is CASSPDPGNEQFF.

This sequence joins TRBV11-2 and TRBJ2-3; the match to TRBD2 covers 7 bases. V lost 6 bases to trimming and J lost 4 bases; unmatched junction nucleotides: 16. The CDR3 is made up of 17 amino acids. Looked up from germline, CDR1 is SGHAT and CDR2 is FQNNGV. The CDR3 protein is CASRELGRGGAADTQYF. The CDR3 region has the DNA TGTGCCAGCAGAGAACTCGGGCGGGGAGGGGCTGCAGATACGCAGTATTTT.

This clone appeared once. Written as DNA, the CDR3 is TGCGCCAGCAGCCTCCCTCGTCCGGGACAGGGGGTCCCGGGTGGGGCCAACGTCCTGACTTTC. This sequence encodes CASSLPRPGQGVPGGANVLTF. V and J are TRBV10-1 and TRBJ2-6, with 11 bases aligning to TRBD1. V lost 6 bases to trimming and J lost 3 bases; unmatched junction nucleotides: 19. This CDR3 contains 21 residues. Germline values: CDR1 WNHNN, CDR2 SYGVQD (reference sequence).

CDR3 sequence: CASRPGGLTVNEQFF. DNA for the CDR3: TGTGCCAGCAGACCCGGGGGGTTGACTGTAAATGAGCAGTTCTTC. The chain uses TRBV6-5 and TRBJ2-1; TRBD2 matches 7 bases. V was clipped by 6 bases and J by 7 bases; unmatched bases: 12. The CDR3 has 15 amino acids. The germline CDR1 and CDR2 sequences are MNHEY and SVGAGI.

The rearrangement joins TRBV19 to TRBJ1-1, with D uncertain. The CDR3 length is 13 residues. V was cut by 3 bases and J by 1 base, with 6 bases left in between. Germline loops: CDR1 LNHDA, CDR2 SQIVND (reference sequence). The CDR3 spells CASSINKNTEAFF. The CDR3 DNA follows: TGTGCCAGTAGTATTAACAAGAACACTGAAGCTTTCTTT.

This chain links TRBV10-3 with TRBJ2-1, with 14 bases that match TRBD2. The CDR3 has 16 amino acids. Trimming took 8 bases from V and 7 from J; bases not matched to a gene: 10. Germline V CDR1 and CDR2: ENHRY, SYGVKD. The CDR3 is CAIGGGLAGVQNEQFF. CDR3 nucleotide sequence: TGTGCCATCGGGGGGGGACTAGCGGGAGTGCAAAATGAGCAGTTCTTC.

This chain's CDR3 is CASSLVSRVDGYTF. As DNA, the CDR3 is TGTGCCAGCAGCTTGGTGAGCAGGGTGGATGGCTACACCTTC. The chain couples TRBV5-4 to TRBJ1-2; D may be TRBD1 (5 bases). The CDR3 runs 14 residues. The germline V and J ends were trimmed by 0 bases and 6 bases, with 12 bases remaining between them. Germline assignment: CDR1 SGHNT and CDR2 YYREEE (reference sequence).

This chain connects TRBV2 to TRBJ2-3; a weak D match, TRBD1 (6 bases). V lost 3 bases and J 6 bases, leaving 13 bases between the germline ends. This CDR3 has 14 amino acids. Germline assignment: CDR1 SNHLY and CDR2 FYNNEI. The DNA of the CDR3 is TGTGCCAGCAGTGATCAGGGGTTATGGGATACGCAGTATTTT. Translated, it gives CASSDQGLWDTQYF.

The rearrangement uses TRBV6-1 and TRBJ2-3; D not resolved. Germline V gene data show CDR1 as MNHNS and CDR2 as SASEGT. The CDR3 spans 13 residues. V was cut by 10 bases and J by 2 bases, with 13 bases left in between. CDR3 in amino acids: CATGAKDTDTQYF. In DNA, the CDR3 is TGTGCCACCGGAGCTAAGGACACAGATACGCAGTATTTT.

This sequence joins TRBV11-2 and TRBJ1-1; D is ambiguous. The CDR3 is made up of 13 amino acids. Germline V gene data show CDR1 as SGHAT and CDR2 as FQNNGV. The V gene lost 0 bases and the J gene lost 1 base, with 3 bases spanning the gap. CDR3 sequence: CASSLDGNTEAFF. The CDR3 DNA follows: TGTGCCAGCAGCTTAGACGGGAACACTGAAGCTTTCTTT.

The chain employs TRBV9 and TRBJ2-7, with 12 bases fitting TRBD2. V shed 4 bases and J 5 bases; nucleotides not matched to a gene: 7. This CDR3 comprises 15 residues. Germline lookup yields CDR1 SGDLS and CDR2 YYNGEE. CDR3 nucleotide sequence: TGTGCCAGCAGCCCGACTAGCGGGGGTGCCCACGAGCAGTACTTC. Residues: CASSPTSGGAHEQYF.

The chain employs TRBV7-2 and TRBJ1-1; D might be TRBD1 (6 bases). Trimming cost V 4 bases and J 5 bases, with 17 bases left between them. From germline, CDR1 is SGHTA and CDR2 FQGNSA. This CDR3 spans 15 amino acids. The CDR3 spells CASSSRRGRGTEAFF. Written as DNA, the CDR3 is TGTGCCAGCAGCTCCCGCAGGGGAAGGGGAACTGAAGCTTTCTTT.

The chain couples TRBV11-2 to TRBJ2-3, with 10 nucleotides matching TRBD2. Germline lookup yields CDR1 SGHAT and CDR2 FQNNGV. This CDR3 spans 15 amino acids. V gave up 4 bases and J gave up 6 bases; unmatched junction bases: 7. Here the CDR3 DNA reads TGTGCCAGCAGCTCTAGCGGGAGCGATTCGGATACGCAGTATTTT. Encoded protein: CASSSSGSDSDTQYF.

J is TRBJ1-1 and V is TRBV9; TRBD1 agrees at 9 bases. Trimming removed 4 bases from V and 1 base from J; junction bases left unmatched: 11. Germline assignment: CDR1 SGDLS and CDR2 YYNGEE. The CDR3 loop spans 17 amino acids. CDR3: CASSQFQTGGENTEAFF. Written as DNA, the CDR3 is TGTGCCAGCAGCCAATTCCAAACAGGGGGCGAGAACACTGAAGCTTTCTTT.